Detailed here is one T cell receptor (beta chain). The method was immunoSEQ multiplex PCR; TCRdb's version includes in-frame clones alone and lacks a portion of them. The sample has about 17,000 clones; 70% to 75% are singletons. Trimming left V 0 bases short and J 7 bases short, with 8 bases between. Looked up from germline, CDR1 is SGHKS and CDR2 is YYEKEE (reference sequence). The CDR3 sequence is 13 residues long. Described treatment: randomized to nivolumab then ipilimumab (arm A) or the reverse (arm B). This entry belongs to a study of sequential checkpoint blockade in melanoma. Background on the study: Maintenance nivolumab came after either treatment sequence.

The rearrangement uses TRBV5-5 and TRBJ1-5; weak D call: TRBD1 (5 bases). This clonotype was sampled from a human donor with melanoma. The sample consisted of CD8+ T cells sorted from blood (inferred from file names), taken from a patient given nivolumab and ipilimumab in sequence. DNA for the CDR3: TGTGCCAGCAGCTTGGCAGGGTACCAGCCCCAGCATTTT. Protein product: CASSLAGYQPQHF. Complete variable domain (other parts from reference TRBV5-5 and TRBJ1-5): DAGVTQSPTHLIKTRGQQVTLRCSPISGHKSVSWYQQVLGQGPQFIFQYYEKEERGRGNFPDRFSARQFPNYSSELNVNALLLGDSALYLCASSLAGYQPQHFGDGTRLSIL.